These 20 T cell receptor beta chains share one sample of origin, sequenced in a study of blood T cell repertoires in COVID-19. This table comes from immunoSEQ multiplex PCR, and its TCRdb copy is limited to in-frame clones, with some not included. The sample shows about 170,000 clones, 87% of them seen only once. Material: PBMCs or T cells enriched from blood (not recorded which). All receptors derive from a woman aged 50 to 60 who had recovered from COVID-19.

The chain is built from TRBV6-5 and TRBJ2-2; D is undetermined. Germline-derived CDR1 and CDR2 are MNHEY and SVGAGI. The CDR3 has 15 residues. V lost 2 bases to trimming and J lost 5 bases, with 12 bases between them. The CDR3 bases are TGTGCCAGCAGTTACGACACAGCCGGAACCGGGGAGCTGTTTTTT. The encoded protein is CASSYDTAGTGELFF.

Regarding this clone: The junction departs from the called germline gene at one end, perhaps through a read error. The chain links TRBV11-2 to TRBJ1-4; maybe TRBD1 (6 bases). Germline assignment: CDR1 SGHAT and CDR2 FQNNGV. CDR3 length equals 15 residues. The CDR3 DNA reads as TGTACCAGCAGAGGCCACCGGGACATGAATGAAAAACTGTTTTTT. Amino acids: CTSRGHRDMNEKLFF.

V is TRBV10-3 and J is TRBJ2-4; the match to TRBD1 covers 12 bases. Germline V gives CDR1 ENHRY, CDR2 SYGVKD. V lost 2 bases, J lost 3 bases, and 5 bases stayed unmatched. The CDR3 loop spans 17 amino acids. CDR3 residues: CAISEPGQGADKNIQYF. The CDR3, as DNA: TGTGCCATCAGTGAGCCGGGACAGGGGGCCGACAAAAACATTCAGTACTTC.

The V call is TRBV19, the J call TRBJ2-2, with a possible D match to TRBD1 (7 bases). Looked up from germline, CDR1 is LNHDA and CDR2 is SQIVND (reference sequence). V was pared by 4 bases and J by 7 bases, with 16 bases between. The CDR3 length is 15 residues. CDR3 sequence (DNA): TGTGCCAGTAGTAGGGGCGGGACAGTGAGCGGGGAGCTGTTTTTT. Protein product: CASSRGGTVSGELFF.

The gene calls are TRBV5-1 and TRBJ2-2, with 7 bases aligning to TRBD1. Germline V gene lookup returns CDR1 SGHRS and CDR2 YFSETQ. The CDR3 contains 15 residues. V was clipped by 2 bases and J by 2 bases; unmatched bases: 3. The CDR3 loop reads CASSLQGRNTGELFF. In DNA form, the CDR3 reads TGCGCCAGCAGCTTACAGGGGCGAAACACCGGGGAGCTGTTTTTT.

The rearrangement joins TRBV15 to TRBJ2-1; 11 bases are a match to TRBD2. The CDR3 is made up of 15 amino acids. Per germline, CDR1 LNHNV and CDR2 YYDKDF (reference sequence). Unmatched junction bases numbered 5, after V lost 6 bases and J lost 4 bases. The chain's CDR3 is CATRRGTSGYNEQFF. In nucleotides, the CDR3 is TGTGCCACCAGGAGGGGGACTAGCGGATACAATGAGCAGTTCTTC.

V is TRBV7-2 and J is TRBJ1-1; maybe TRBD1 (6 bases). V lost 3 bases, J lost 5 bases, and 10 bases lay in between. Germline-derived CDR1 and CDR2 are SGHTA and FQGNSA. This CDR3 contains 13 residues. CDR3 nucleotides: TGTGCCAGCAGCTTGGGGGCTGAGACTGAAGCTTTCTTT. The encoded protein is CASSLGAETEAFF.

The rearrangement joins TRBV10-1 to TRBJ1-2, with D hard to call. V was cut by 6 bases and J by 4 bases, with 3 bases left in between. The CDR3 runs 10 residues. From germline, CDR1 is WNHNN and CDR2 SYGVQD (reference sequence). The CDR3 DNA sequence: TGCGCCAGCAGCTCCTATGGCTACACCTTC. Protein product: CASSSYGYTF.

The chain employs TRBV7-3 and TRBJ2-2; TRBD2 agrees at 9 bases. Germline trimming cut 0 bases from V and 7 bases from J; bases unmatched to any gene: 3. The CDR3 extends over 15 amino acids. From germline, CDR1 is SGHTA and CDR2 FQGTGA. Here the CDR3 reads CASSLTLAGNGELFF. DNA for the CDR3: TGTGCCAGCAGCTTAACCCTAGCGGGAAACGGGGAGCTGTTTTTT.

This chain connects TRBV5-4 to TRBJ2-3, with 10 bases aligning to TRBD1. After removal of 6 bases from V and 6 bases from J, the junction contained 4 bases not matched to a gene. Germline V gene lookup returns CDR1 SGHNT and CDR2 YYREEE (reference sequence). CDR3 length: 13 amino acids. Written as DNA, the CDR3 is TGTGCCAGCACAAGGGACAGGGGCGATACGCAGTATTTT. Amino acids: CASTRDRGDTQYF.

This clone was seen only once. The rearrangement joins TRBV19 to TRBJ1-2, with TRBD1 matching over 10 bases. CDR3 size: 15 residues. J was trimmed by 6 bases and V by 7 bases; bases with no gene match: 11. The germline V gene encodes CDR1 LNHDA and CDR2 SQIVND (reference sequence). The CDR3: CASTPWDRGMNGYTF. The CDR3 region has the DNA TGTGCCAGTACCCCTTGGGACAGGGGTATGAATGGCTACACCTTC.

The chain links TRBV13 to TRBJ2-1; TRBD2 might be the D (5 bases). The CDR3 is made up of 14 amino acids. Germline CDR1 and CDR2: PRHDT and FYEKMQ (reference sequence). With 1 base removed from V and 7 bases from J, the gap between germline ends came to 11 bases. DNA for the CDR3: TGTGCCAGCAGCTTAGCGGGAAGAGGGAATGAGCAGTTCTTC. As protein: CASSLAGRGNEQFF. Supplemented by reference TRBV13 and TRBJ2-1, the full variable domain reads AAGVIQSPRHLIKEKRETATLKCYPIPRHDTVYWYQQGPGQDPQFLISFYEKMQSDKGSIPDRFSAQQFSDYHSELNMSSLELGDSALYFCASSLAGRGNEQFFGPGTRLTVL.

This clone came up once. The chain is built from TRBV9 and TRBJ2-1, with D tentatively TRBD1 (6 bases). The V and J ends lost 1 base and 0 bases respectively, with 8 bases between them. CDR3 length: 15 amino acids. The germline V gene has CDR1 SGDLS and CDR2 YYNGEE. The DNA for the CDR3 is TGTGCCAGCAGCGTACTAGGGGGCTCCTACAATGAGCAGTTCTTC. This codes for CASSVLGGSYNEQFF.

This sequence joins TRBV19 and TRBJ1-6, with D possibly matching TRBD1 (6 bases). Germline CDR1 LNHDA, CDR2 SQIVND (reference sequence). This CDR3 has 15 residues. Trimming removed 5 bases at V and 4 bases at J, with 12 bases between. CDR3 coding DNA: TGTGCCAGTAGTTACGGACAGAGGTATAATTCACCCCTCCACTTT. Amino acids: CASSYGQRYNSPLHF.

The chain is built from TRBV7-2 and TRBJ2-5, with 10 bases identical to TRBD1. CDR1 SGHTA and CDR2 FQGNSA come from the germline V gene. CDR3 length: 16 amino acids. The V gene end was trimmed by 5 bases and the J gene end by 4 bases; junction bases not matched to a gene: 10. For the CDR3, the DNA is TGTGCCAGCAGCCCAGGGGACAGGGGTTTTGTAGAGACCCAGTACTTC. It is translated as CASSPGDRGFVETQYF. Complete variable domain (other parts from reference TRBV7-2 and TRBJ2-5): GAGVSQSPSNKVTEKGKDVELRCDPISGHTALYWYRQSLGQGLEFLIYFQGNSAPDKSGLPSDRFSAERTGGSVSTLTIQRTQQEDSAVYLCASSPGDRGFVETQYFGPGTRLLVL.

The chain combines TRBV7-2 with TRBJ2-3; a weak D match, TRBD2 (6 bases). Trimming stripped 2 bases from V and 4 bases from J, with 13 bases between. Germline CDR1 reads SGHTA; CDR2 reads FQGNSA. The CDR3 sequence is 15 residues long. The CDR3 spells CASSLIGPGADTQYF. In DNA form, the CDR3 reads TGTGCCAGCAGCTTAATCGGACCGGGGGCAGATACGCAGTATTTT.

This chain joins TRBV12-3 or TRBV12-4 and TRBJ2-7, with D possibly matching TRBD1 (6 bases). The CDR3 is 12 residues long. V lost 4 bases, J lost 3 bases, and 7 bases lay in between. CDR3 DNA sequence: TGTGCCAGCAGTTGGGACAACTACGAGCAGTACTTC. Protein: CASSWDNYEQYF.

The chain carries TRBV18 and TRBJ1-2; D is undetermined. Germline V lookup: CDR1 KGHSH, CDR2 LQKENI. Trimming shortened V by 2 bases and J by 1 base, and 8 bases separated the two germline ends. The CDR3 length is 14 residues. The CDR3 DNA reads TGTGCCAGCTCACCAGACAACAGTAACTATGGCTACACCTTC. Protein product: CASSPDNSNYGYTF.

In nucleotides, the CDR3 is TGTGCCAGCAGCCCGAGTTCACAGGGATCCGGGGCCAACGTCCTGACTTTC. Protein product: CASSPSSQGSGANVLTF. This chain connects TRBV11-2 to TRBJ2-6, with D perhaps matching TRBD1 (6 bases). This CDR3 region has 17 residues. Germline V lookup: CDR1 SGHAT, CDR2 FQNNGV. Deletions cut 5 bases from V and 4 bases from J, with 18 bases between. Full variable domain (outside the CDR3, taken from reference TRBV11-2 and TRBJ2-6): EAGVAQSPRYKIIEKRQSVAFWCNPISGHATLYWYQQILGQGPKLLIQFQNNGVVDDSQLPKDRFSAERLKGVDSTLKIQPAKLEDSAVYLCASSPSSQGSGANVLTFGAGSRLTVL.

The rearrangement links TRBV10-1 to TRBJ2-2; 12 bases are shared with TRBD2. After removal of 5 bases from V and 5 bases from J, the junction contained 6 bases not matched to a gene. This CDR3 has 16 residues. Per the germline V gene, CDR1 is WNHNN and CDR2 is SYGVQD (reference sequence). The CDR3 loop is CASSPSGRVRTGELFF. The CDR3 region has the DNA TGCGCCAGCAGTCCTAGCGGGAGGGTTAGGACCGGGGAGCTGTTTTTT.